These T cell receptor beta chains were read from a single sample in a study of cytomegalovirus exposure and HLA in healthy donors. The data were produced by immunoSEQ multiplex PCR, yet TCRdb's version contains in-frame clones alone and is incomplete. The data show more than 110,000 clones, 80% seen once. Input material: PBMCs. These receptors came from a man aged 40-49 years in good health and CMV-seropositive. Each CDR3 is given with its conserved first and last residue. Each record gives: J gene, V gene, D gene, clone size, CDR3 DNA, CDR3 protein. The D gene is left open where the match is weak. Size tells how often a clone was seen (once, few, many) or the class of an expanded clone, and some rows leave it out.

TRBJ1-2 TRBV27 TRBD1 once TGTGCCAGCAGTTTCCGACTTCGGGACAGGGGTGTTGAGTCTAACTATGGCTACACCTTC CASSFRLRDRGVESNYGYTF
TRBJ1-2 TRBV30 NA NA TGTGCCTGTACAGGGTTTGGGAACTATGGCTACACCTTC CACTGFGNYGYTF
TRBJ1-4 TRBV18 NA NA TGTGCCAGCTCACCACAGGGAGGATATGGTGAAAAACTGTTTTTT CASSPQGGYGEKLFF
TRBJ2-1 TRBV15 TRBD2 NA TGTGCCACCAGCATCTGGCGAGCGGGGCGATCCTACAATGAGCAGTTCTTC CATSIWRAGRSYNEQFF
TRBJ1-5 TRBV7-8 TRBD1 NA TGTGCCAGCAGCTTAGGACAGGGGGCCAATCAGCCCCAGCATTTT CASSLGQGANQPQHF
TRBJ2-3 TRBV25-1 NA few TGTGCCAGCAGTGTCCTAGATACGCAGTATTTT CASSVLDTQYF
TRBJ1-4 TRBV11-3 TRBD1 NA TGTGCCAGCAGCCTGACAGGGTCCAATGAAAAACTGTTTTTT CASSLTGSNEKLFF
TRBJ1-2 TRBV7-2 TRBD1 once TGTGCCAGCAGCTTAGCAACAGGGGGGGTAAATGGCTACACCTTC CASSLATGGVNGYTF
TRBJ2-7 TRBV30 NA NA TGTGCCTGGACGAGGGCATCCTACGAGCAGTACTTC CAWTRASYEQYF
TRBJ2-7 TRBV5-4 NA NA TGTGCCAGCAGTTCCGGGACAAACTACGAGCAGTACTTC CASSSGTNYEQYF
TRBJ1-2 TRBV19 TRBD1 NA TGTGCCAGTAGTATCCATATATTCGGGACAGGGATTGCTAACTATGGCTACACCTTC CASSIHIFGTGIANYGYTF
TRBJ1-4 TRBV7-2 NA NA TGTGCCAGCAGCTTCACGAGAAATGAAAAACTGTTTTTT CASSFTRNEKLFF
TRBJ2-5 TRBV19 NA NA TGTGCCAGTAGTACTCAGGCTGTCCAAGAGACCCAGTACTTC CASSTQAVQETQYF